What follows is one T cell receptor beta chain and its context. Antigen specificity is unknown. Repertoires were generated with immunoSEQ multiplex PCR, while TCRdb's copy carries only in-frame clones and drops some. The sample comprises 50,000 to 75,000 clones, approximately 85% of which are singletons, and 9.8% rests with the top ten. The data originate from a study of OX40 agonist ivuxolimab in advanced cancers. Study-wide context: In this cohort, patients received ivuxolimab, an agonistic anti-OX40 (CD134) antibody. Administration of intravenous ivuxolimab to patients occurred every 2 weeks at 0.01 to 10 mg/kg. Study-level findings and limits: Both blood CD4+ and CD8+ T cells showed clonal growth by week 6 at 0.1 to 3.0 mg/kg.

Germline-derived CDR1 and CDR2 are SQVTM and ANQGSEA. The CDR3 covers 13 residues. V lost 6 bases and J lost 7, with 16 bases in between. The sequence was obtained from an adult with an advanced solid tumor such as melanoma, head and neck, liver or kidney cancer. The genes are TRBV29-1 and TRBJ1-5; D is possibly TRBD1 (5 bases). This specimen consisted of CD4+ or CD8+ T cells sorted from blood, obtained in a trial of the OX40 agonist ivuxolimab. The CDR3 DNA is TGCAGCGTCGCGACCCAGGGAGGACAGCCCCAGCATTTT. Its translation is CSVATQGGQPQHF.